This is a list of T cell receptor beta chains from one sample in a study of T-cell memory formation after mild COVID-19. TCRdb ran MiXCR on the 5' RACE reads and lists one entry per CDR3 protein. The table includes some 150,000 distinct CDR3 sequences, roughly 19% detected once. Sequencing was carried out using PBMCs or a T cell subset sorted from them (not recorded which). These receptors were taken from an adult woman who had mild COVID-19 (a few samples of this study predate the infection). Cell type and time point are not known. Both conserved end residues are part of each CDR3. The D gene is left open where the match is weak. Rows give clone size only sometimes, using once, few, many, or a class for an expanded clone.

J gene: TRBJ2-3
V gene: TRBV4-2
D gene: TRBD2
clone size: NA
CDR3 DNA: TGTGCCAGCAGCCAAGTCCATAGCGGGAGAGGAGATACGCAGTATTTT
CDR3 protein: CASSQVHSGRGDTQYF

J gene: TRBJ1-6
V gene: TRBV20-1
D gene: NA
clone size: once
CDR3 DNA: TGCAGTGCACCTCGGACGGGGTGGAATTCACCCCTCCACTTT
CDR3 protein: CSAPRTGWNSPLHF

J gene: TRBJ1-1
V gene: TRBV18
D gene: NA
clone size: NA
CDR3 DNA: TGTGCCAGCTCACCCTCCCAGGGCACTGAAGCTTTCTTT
CDR3 protein: CASSPSQGTEAFF

J gene: TRBJ2-3
V gene: TRBV7-2
D gene: NA
clone size: few
CDR3 DNA: TGTGCCAGCAGCTTGTCCGAATTAGCGGCTAGCACAGATACGCAGTATTTT
CDR3 protein: CASSLSELAASTDTQYF

J gene: TRBJ1-2
V gene: TRBV12-3/TRBV12-4
D gene: NA
clone size: NA
CDR3 DNA: TGTGCCAGCAGTTTAGCACCGACAGCAGCTGGCTACACCTTC
CDR3 protein: CASSLAPTAAGYTF

J gene: TRBJ2-1
V gene: TRBV7-3
D gene: NA
clone size: few
CDR3 DNA: TGTGCCAGCAGTCCGGGACACGAATCCAATGAGCAGTTCTTC
CDR3 protein: CASSPGHESNEQFF

J gene: TRBJ2-1
V gene: TRBV7-3
D gene: NA
clone size: few
CDR3 DNA: TGTGCCAGCAGCTTTATGGGGGATGAGCAGTTCTTC
CDR3 protein: CASSFMGDEQFF

J gene: TRBJ2-3
V gene: TRBV7-6
D gene: NA
clone size: NA
CDR3 DNA: TGTGCCAGCAGCGCAACGACGGGGTTGCGTGGGTATGCAGATACGCAGTATTTT
CDR3 protein: CASSATTGLRGYADTQYF

J gene: TRBJ2-7
V gene: TRBV12-3/TRBV12-4
D gene: TRBD1
clone size: NA
CDR3 DNA: TGTGCCAGCAGTTGGACAGGGCAATACGAGCAGTACTTC
CDR3 protein: CASSWTGQYEQYF

J gene: TRBJ2-5
V gene: TRBV18
D gene: NA
clone size: few
CDR3 DNA: TGTGCCAGCTCACCTTCGTACCAAGAGACCCAGTACTTC
CDR3 protein: CASSPSYQETQYF

J gene: TRBJ2-5
V gene: TRBV27
D gene: NA
clone size: NA
CDR3 DNA: TGTGCCAGCAGTTTCGAGGGGCTCCAAGAGACCCAGTACTTC
CDR3 protein: CASSFEGLQETQYF

J gene: TRBJ1-1
V gene: TRBV29-1
D gene: TRBD1
clone size: NA
CDR3 DNA: TGCAGCGTTTATCCCAGGGGGAGGACTGAAGCTTTCTTT
CDR3 protein: CSVYPRGRTEAFF

J gene: TRBJ1-1
V gene: TRBV10-3
D gene: TRBD1
clone size: NA
CDR3 DNA: TGTGCCATCAGTTCAAGACAGGGGAACACTGAAGCTTTCTTT
CDR3 protein: CAISSRQGNTEAFF

J gene: TRBJ1-4
V gene: TRBV28
D gene: NA
clone size: few
CDR3 DNA: TGTGCCAGCAGCCTGGACACCACAAAACTGTTTTTT
CDR3 protein: CASSLDTTKLFF

J gene: TRBJ2-1
V gene: TRBV29-1
D gene: NA
clone size: NA
CDR3 DNA: TGCAGCGTGGGCGAGAATGAGCAGTTCTTC
CDR3 protein: CSVGENEQFF

J gene: TRBJ2-1
V gene: TRBV24-1
D gene: NA
clone size: NA
CDR3 DNA: TGTGCCACCAGTGATTTGAGGAGAGGTGAGCAGTTCTTC
CDR3 protein: CATSDLRRGEQFF

J gene: TRBJ2-2
V gene: TRBV9
D gene: TRBD1
clone size: NA
CDR3 DNA: TGTGCCAGCAGCGTTTTCGGGGCAGGGGGCACCGGGGAGCTGTTTTTT
CDR3 protein: CASSVFGAGGTGELFF

J gene: TRBJ2-3
V gene: TRBV5-1
D gene: TRBD2
clone size: NA
CDR3 DNA: TGCGCCAGCAGCTTGGTATCTGGCGGGGGGGCAGGAGATACGCAGTATTTT
CDR3 protein: CASSLVSGGGAGDTQYF

J gene: TRBJ1-5
V gene: TRBV2
D gene: NA
clone size: few
CDR3 DNA: TGTGCCAGCTCCCGGGGGAGTCAGCCCCAGCATTTT
CDR3 protein: CASSRGSQPQHF

J gene: TRBJ2-1
V gene: TRBV7-8
D gene: TRBD1
clone size: NA
CDR3 DNA: TGTGCCAGCAGCCGCCTTATTCAGGGGGCGATTAGTGAGCAGTTCTTC
CDR3 protein: CASSRLIQGAISEQFF

J gene: TRBJ1-1
V gene: TRBV12-3/TRBV12-4
D gene: NA
clone size: NA
CDR3 DNA: TGTGCCAGCAGTTTGGCTCCCTGGGGGAACACTGAAGCTTTCTTT
CDR3 protein: CASSLAPWGNTEAFF

J gene: TRBJ1-1
V gene: TRBV18
D gene: NA
clone size: few
CDR3 DNA: TGTGCCAGCTCACCACTCCAGATGGGGGGTTCGGACACTGAAGCTTTCTTT
CDR3 protein: CASSPLQMGGSDTEAFF

J gene: TRBJ1-1
V gene: TRBV5-5
D gene: NA
clone size: few
CDR3 DNA: TGTGCCAGCAGCTTGGCCGAGGGGCTCGTGACTGAAGCTTTCTTT
CDR3 protein: CASSLAEGLVTEAFF

J gene: TRBJ2-7
V gene: TRBV19
D gene: TRBD1
clone size: few
CDR3 DNA: TGTGCCAGTAGTCCTCGCCGGACAGGATCCGAGCAGTACTTC
CDR3 protein: CASSPRRTGSEQYF

J gene: TRBJ2-7
V gene: TRBV5-5
D gene: NA
clone size: NA
CDR3 DNA: TGTGCCAGCAGCTTTGGGGGGGCACCAAGGTCCTACGAGCAGTACTTC
CDR3 protein: CASSFGGAPRSYEQYF

J gene: TRBJ2-1
V gene: TRBV10-3
D gene: NA
clone size: NA
CDR3 DNA: TGTGCCATCAATCCCGGACTGGTCTACAATGAGCAGTTCTTC
CDR3 protein: CAINPGLVYNEQFF

J gene: TRBJ2-2
V gene: TRBV12-3/TRBV12-4
D gene: TRBD2
clone size: few
CDR3 DNA: TGTGCCAGCAGTTTAGATCTAGCGGGAGGAACCGGGGAGCTGTTTTTT
CDR3 protein: CASSLDLAGGTGELFF

J gene: TRBJ1-1
V gene: TRBV7-9
D gene: NA
clone size: NA
CDR3 DNA: TGTGCCAGCAGCTTAGCAGGGGGGGTCACTGAAGCTTTCTTT
CDR3 protein: CASSLAGGVTEAFF

J gene: TRBJ2-1
V gene: TRBV6-2/TRBV6-3
D gene: NA
clone size: NA
CDR3 DNA: TGTGCCAGCAGTTATCTGGGGGCGCTGGGGAATGAGCAGTTCTTC
CDR3 protein: CASSYLGALGNEQFF

J gene: TRBJ2-5
V gene: TRBV29-1
D gene: TRBD1
clone size: NA
CDR3 DNA: TGCAGCGTTGAGTGGACAGGGGACCAAGAGACCCAGTACTTC
CDR3 protein: CSVEWTGDQETQYF

J gene: TRBJ2-2
V gene: TRBV4-2
D gene: NA
clone size: NA
CDR3 DNA: TGTGCCAGCAGCTCCCCAACCGGGCGGGGGCCCATTCGCACCGGGGAGCTGTTTTTT
CDR3 protein: CASSSPTGRGPIRTGELFF

J gene: TRBJ2-7
V gene: TRBV4-1
D gene: NA
clone size: NA
CDR3 DNA: TGCGCCAGCAGCCAAGTGGGAGTGGGCGAGCAGTACTTC
CDR3 protein: CASSQVGVGEQYF

J gene: TRBJ2-7
V gene: TRBV4-1
D gene: TRBD1
clone size: NA
CDR3 DNA: TGCGCCAGCAGCCGCGGACAGGGACGGAACCACGAGCAGTACTTC
CDR3 protein: CASSRGQGRNHEQYF

J gene: TRBJ1-2
V gene: TRBV6-2/TRBV6-3
D gene: TRBD1
clone size: NA
CDR3 DNA: TGTGCCAGCAGTTTCGGGACAGCATATGGCTACACCTTC
CDR3 protein: CASSFGTAYGYTF

J gene: TRBJ2-1
V gene: TRBV6-4
D gene: TRBD2
clone size: NA
CDR3 DNA: TGTGCCAGCAGTGACTCGAGCGGGGGGGCGAGAGTGTTCTTC
CDR3 protein: CASSDSSGGARVFF

J gene: TRBJ2-7
V gene: TRBV6-5
D gene: NA
clone size: once
CDR3 DNA: TGTGCCAGCAGCCCCACAGGGATCTCCTACGAGCAGTACTTC
CDR3 protein: CASSPTGISYEQYF

J gene: TRBJ2-2
V gene: TRBV6-5
D gene: TRBD1
clone size: NA
CDR3 DNA: TGTGCCAGCAGGAACCGGGACAGGTACACCGGGGAGCTGTTTTTT
CDR3 protein: CASRNRDRYTGELFF

J gene: TRBJ1-1
V gene: TRBV29-1
D gene: NA
clone size: NA
CDR3 DNA: TGCAGCGTTGATAGGGAGTTGGGGGTCACTGAAGCTTTCTTT
CDR3 protein: CSVDRELGVTEAFF

J gene: TRBJ1-1
V gene: TRBV12-3/TRBV12-4
D gene: NA
clone size: few
CDR3 DNA: TGTGCCAGCAGTTCCCGGACGGTGAACACTGAAGCTTTCTTT
CDR3 protein: CASSSRTVNTEAFF

J gene: TRBJ2-3
V gene: TRBV11-2
D gene: NA
clone size: few
CDR3 DNA: TGTGCCAGCAGCTTAGTGTTGGGTACGGGGTGGACGCAGTATTTT
CDR3 protein: CASSLVLGTGWTQYF

J gene: TRBJ2-7
V gene: TRBV5-5
D gene: TRBD2
clone size: NA
CDR3 DNA: TGTGCCAGCAGCTCCCTGGGACTAGCGGGAGGCGAGCAGTACTTC
CDR3 protein: CASSSLGLAGGEQYF

J gene: TRBJ2-7
V gene: TRBV29-1
D gene: NA
clone size: few
CDR3 DNA: TGCAGCGTTGAAGCCAGGGCCCACGAGCAGTACTTC
CDR3 protein: CSVEARAHEQYF

J gene: TRBJ1-2
V gene: TRBV20-1
D gene: NA
clone size: NA
CDR3 DNA: TGCAGTGCGCAGGGACAAGACTATGGCTACACCTTC
CDR3 protein: CSAQGQDYGYTF

J gene: TRBJ2-6
V gene: TRBV7-2
D gene: TRBD2
clone size: many
CDR3 DNA: TGTGCCAGCAGCTTAGTGTCTAGCGGGAACTCTGGGGCCAACGTCCTGACTTTC
CDR3 protein: CASSLVSSGNSGANVLTF

J gene: TRBJ2-7
V gene: TRBV19
D gene: TRBD1
clone size: NA
CDR3 DNA: TGTGCCAGTAGTATGGCTGGACAGGGGTTGTACGAGCAGTACTTC
CDR3 protein: CASSMAGQGLYEQYF

J gene: TRBJ2-2
V gene: TRBV12-3/TRBV12-4
D gene: NA
clone size: many
CDR3 DNA: TGTGCCAGCAGTTTAGGAGGTTCCGGGGAGCTGTTTTTT
CDR3 protein: CASSLGGSGELFF

J gene: TRBJ2-7
V gene: TRBV9
D gene: NA
clone size: few
CDR3 DNA: TGTGCCAGCAGCGTAGCAGGTCAGGGGAGCTACGAGCAGTACTTC
CDR3 protein: CASSVAGQGSYEQYF

J gene: TRBJ2-1
V gene: TRBV3-1
D gene: NA
clone size: few
CDR3 DNA: TGTGCCAGCAGCCAAGAAGATGGGTTCTTTACTAGTCGTGGCAATGAGCAGTTCTTC
CDR3 protein: CASSQEDGFFTSRGNEQFF

J gene: TRBJ2-7
V gene: TRBV25-1
D gene: TRBD2
clone size: NA
CDR3 DNA: TGTGCCAGCAGTGAATATGCGGGAGGGACGCAGTACTTC
CDR3 protein: CASSEYAGGTQYF

J gene: TRBJ2-5
V gene: TRBV12-3/TRBV12-4
D gene: NA
clone size: NA
CDR3 DNA: TGTGCCAGCAGTTTCGAGAGCCTCCGAGAGACCCAGTACTTC
CDR3 protein: CASSFESLRETQYF

J gene: TRBJ2-3
V gene: TRBV11-2
D gene: TRBD2
clone size: NA
CDR3 DNA: TGTGCCAGCAGCTTAGGCGGGGGGGGATTGGATACGCAGTATTTT
CDR3 protein: CASSLGGGGLDTQYF

J gene: TRBJ2-7
V gene: TRBV29-1
D gene: NA
clone size: many
CDR3 DNA: TGCAGCGTGGCGGATTTCGAGCAGTACTTC
CDR3 protein: CSVADFEQYF

J gene: TRBJ2-7
V gene: TRBV5-1
D gene: TRBD1
clone size: few
CDR3 DNA: TGCGCCAGCAGCTGGGACAGCCACTACGAGCAGTACTTC
CDR3 protein: CASSWDSHYEQYF

J gene: TRBJ2-6
V gene: TRBV6-1
D gene: NA
clone size: few
CDR3 DNA: TGTGCCAGCAAATACTCTGGGGCCAACGTCCTGACTTTC
CDR3 protein: CASKYSGANVLTF

J gene: TRBJ1-2
V gene: TRBV21-1
D gene: NA
clone size: NA
CDR3 DNA: TGTGCCAGCAGCAAAGTTAGAAGGGGGCAAGACTATGGCTACACCTTC
CDR3 protein: CASSKVRRGQDYGYTF

J gene: TRBJ1-1
V gene: TRBV4-1
D gene: NA
clone size: few
CDR3 DNA: TGCGCCAGCACTGGATTCGTGAACACTGAAGCTTTCTTT
CDR3 protein: CASTGFVNTEAFF

J gene: TRBJ1-2
V gene: TRBV7-9
D gene: NA
clone size: few
CDR3 DNA: TGTGCCGGCAGCTTAAAGGGAAACTATGGCTACACCTTC
CDR3 protein: CAGSLKGNYGYTF

J gene: TRBJ1-5
V gene: TRBV15
D gene: NA
clone size: NA
CDR3 DNA: TGTGCCACCACAGACAACAGCAATCAGCCCCAGCATTTT
CDR3 protein: CATTDNSNQPQHF

J gene: TRBJ1-1
V gene: TRBV4-1
D gene: NA
clone size: NA
CDR3 DNA: TGCGCCAGCAGCCGACGTACAGAGAGTTTTGAAGCTTTCTTT
CDR3 protein: CASSRRTESFEAFF

J gene: TRBJ2-3
V gene: TRBV12-3/TRBV12-4
D gene: TRBD2
clone size: NA
CDR3 DNA: TGTGCCAGCAGACAAGGACTAGCGGGGCGCACAGATACGCAGTATTTT
CDR3 protein: CASRQGLAGRTDTQYF